These T cell receptor beta chains were read from a single sample in a study of blood T cell repertoires in COVID-19. The assay was immunoSEQ multiplex PCR, and TCRdb's table has in-frame clones only and misses some. The sample gives approximately 220,000 clones, 80% to 90% of which show up once; more than 9% is in the top ten. Specimen: peripheral blood. All receptors derive from a woman older than 75 with acute or convalescent COVID-19. Both conserved end residues are part of each CDR3. A D gene is named only where the DNA matches it firmly. Clone size is not always given. Where it is, it says once, few, many or a class for expanded clones.

cdr3_aa | cdr3_nt | j_call | clone_size | d_call | v_call
CASSFLGGGPETQYF | TGTGCTAGCAGCTTCCTCGGCGGTGGCCCAGAGACCCAGTACTTC | TRBJ2-5 | NA | NA | TRBV7-7
CASSSRGTDPQETQYF | TGTGCCAGCAGCTCAAGAGGGACAGACCCCCAAGAGACCCAGTACTTC | TRBJ2-5 | few | TRBD1 | TRBV7-9
CASSYSRGRNTEAFF | TGTGCCAGCAGTTACTCGCGGGGTCGGAACACTGAAGCTTTCTTT | TRBJ1-1 | NA | NA | TRBV6-2/TRBV6-3
CASSIDSFPIRGRTYNEQFF | TGTGCCAGTAGTATAGATTCTTTCCCCATTCGCGGGAGGACCTACAATGAGCAGTTCTTC | TRBJ2-1 | few | TRBD2 | TRBV19
CASSRDRGDGYTF | TGTGCCAGCAGCAGGGACAGGGGGGATGGCTACACCTTC | TRBJ1-2 | NA | TRBD1 | TRBV7-8
CSASPGQDNQPQHF | TGCAGTGCTAGTCCCGGACAGGACAATCAGCCCCAGCATTTT | TRBJ1-5 | NA | TRBD1 | TRBV20-1
CASSWSEGDEQYF | TGTGCCAGCAGTTGGAGCGAGGGGGACGAGCAGTACTTC | TRBJ2-7 | NA | NA | TRBV13
CASSPGGYEQFF | TGCGCCAGCAGTCCAGGTGGCTATGAGCAGTTCTTC | TRBJ2-1 | NA | NA | TRBV10-1
CASSLPDRYTGEFF | TGTGCCAGCAGCTTGCCGGACAGGTACACTGGGGAGTTCTTC | TRBJ2-1 | once | TRBD1 | TRBV7-2
CASSDVPGPSLTEAFF | TGTGCCAGCAGTGACGTCCCAGGGCCCAGTTTGACTGAAGCTTTCTTT | TRBJ1-1 | NA | NA | TRBV6-4
CASSSSGGASDTQYF | TGTGCCAGCAGCTCTAGCGGGGGGGCATCTGATACGCAGTATTTT | TRBJ2-3 | NA | TRBD2 | TRBV7-2
CASSPEVGPGYTF | TGTGCCAGCAGCCCGGAAGTTGGGCCGGGCTACACCTTC | TRBJ1-2 | NA | NA | TRBV7-9
CAIRSGLADTQYF | TGTGCCATCAGGTCTGGACTAGCAGATACGCAGTATTTT | TRBJ2-3 | few | TRBD2 | TRBV10-3
CASSPGQGESGYTF | TGTGCCAGCAGCCCGGGACAGGGGGAAAGTGGCTACACCTTC | TRBJ1-2 | NA | TRBD1 | TRBV14
CASSPGTGQETQYF | TGCGCCAGCAGCCCGGGGACAGGACAAGAGACCCAGTACTTC | TRBJ2-5 | NA | TRBD1 | TRBV5-1
CASSLGQGNTGELFF | TGTGCCAGCAGCTTGGGGCAGGGAAACACCGGGGAGCTGTTTTTT | TRBJ2-2 | many | NA | TRBV5-4
CASSERQRGSETNEKLFF | TGTGCCAGCAGCGAGCGACAGAGAGGAAGCGAAACTAATGAAAAACTGTTTTTT | TRBJ1-4 | NA | NA | TRBV5-5
CASGRVLRTEAFF | TGTGCCAGCGGGAGAGTCTTGCGAACTGAAGCTTTCTTT | TRBJ1-1 | NA | NA | TRBV12-3/TRBV12-4
CASSLPGSVNTEAFF | TGTGCCAGCAGCCTCCCGGGTTCAGTGAACACTGAAGCTTTCTTT | TRBJ1-1 | NA | NA | TRBV11-2
CATSRTGGSPLHF | TGTGCCACCAGTCGAACAGGCGGTTCACCCCTCCACTTT | TRBJ1-6 | NA | NA | TRBV24-1
CASSKGRQGVNTGELFF | TGTGCCAGCAGCAAAGGCAGACAGGGGGTAAACACCGGGGAGCTGTTTTTT | TRBJ2-2 | few | NA | TRBV21-1
CASSASGRENTEAFF | TGTGCCAGTAGTGCCTCGGGAAGGGAGAACACTGAAGCTTTCTTT | TRBJ1-1 | NA | NA | TRBV19
CASSPRGQGNYGYTF | TGTGCCAGCAGCCCCCGAGGACAGGGCAACTATGGCTACACCTTC | TRBJ1-2 | NA | TRBD1 | TRBV28
CASSVGLLNTEAFF | TGTGCCAGCAGCGTGGGACTTCTGAACACTGAAGCTTTCTTT | TRBJ1-1 | NA | NA | TRBV7-2
CASSSRDRGYTF | TGTGCCAGCAGCTCCCGGGACAGGGGCTACACCTTC | TRBJ1-2 | NA | TRBD1 | TRBV3-1/TRBV3-2
CASSWGSGSSYNEQFF | TGCGCCAGCAGCTGGGGTAGCGGAAGCTCCTACAATGAGCAGTTCTTC | TRBJ2-1 | NA | NA | TRBV5-1
CASSLAENYGYTF | TGTGCCAGCAGCTTGGCAGAAAACTATGGCTACACCTTC | TRBJ1-2 | NA | NA | TRBV5-5
CASSSASGGVRETQYF | TGCGCCAGCAGCTCTGCTAGCGGGGGGGTACGGGAGACCCAGTACTTC | TRBJ2-5 | NA | TRBD2 | TRBV5-1
CASNYSRDSHEQYF | TGTGCCAGCAATTACTCCCGGGACTCTCACGAGCAGTACTTC | TRBJ2-7 | NA | NA | TRBV6-6
CASSPSRREETQYF | TGTGCCAGCAGCCCCAGCAGGCGGGAAGAGACCCAGTACTTC | TRBJ2-5 | NA | NA | TRBV5-6
CASSFDKNTEAFF | TGTGCCAGCAGCTTCGACAAGAACACTGAAGCTTTCTTT | TRBJ1-1 | NA | NA | TRBV7-9
CASSEVRLAVYNEQFF | TGTGCCAGCAGTGAAGTTCGACTAGCGGTATACAATGAGCAGTTCTTC | TRBJ2-1 | few | TRBD2 | TRBV2
CASSPPGQGPMRGYTF | TGTGCCAGTAGTCCCCCGGGACAGGGACCTATGAGGGGCTACACCTTC | TRBJ1-2 | NA | TRBD1 | TRBV19
CACTGGSDTQYF | TGTGCCTGTACAGGGGGCTCAGATACGCAGTATTTT | TRBJ2-3 | NA | TRBD1 | TRBV30
CASSYSTGSEAFF | TGTGCCAGCAGTTACTCGACGGGGTCTGAAGCTTTCTTT | TRBJ1-1 | NA | NA | TRBV6-5
CASSLSSGAESAKNIQYF | TGTGCCAGCAGCCTGTCGAGCGGGGCGGAATCGGCCAAAAACATTCAGTACTTC | TRBJ2-4 | NA | TRBD2 | TRBV4-2
CASRIVNTEAFF | TGTGCCAGCAGGATAGTTAACACTGAAGCTTTCTTT | TRBJ1-1 | few | NA | TRBV11-3
CASSQGIQGSGNSPLHF | TGCGCCAGCAGCCAAGGGATTCAGGGATCAGGGAATTCACCCCTCCACTTT | TRBJ1-6 | NA | NA | TRBV4-3
CASSKTGGFKADTQYF | TGTGCCAGTAGTAAGACAGGGGGCTTCAAGGCAGATACGCAGTATTTT | TRBJ2-3 | NA | TRBD1 | TRBV19
CASSRQGSYNEQFF | TGTGCCAGCAGTCGACAGGGCTCCTACAATGAGCAGTTCTTC | TRBJ2-1 | NA | TRBD1 | TRBV6-2/TRBV6-3
CASSQGLAGEGDTQYF | TGCGCCAGCAGCCAAGGACTAGCGGGAGAGGGAGATACGCAGTATTTT | TRBJ2-3 | NA | TRBD2 | TRBV4-1
CASSSRGSETQYF | TGTGCCAGCAGCTCCAGGGGGTCAGAGACCCAGTACTTC | TRBJ2-5 | NA | TRBD1 | TRBV7-2
CASSLVQGSDYGYTF | TGCGCCAGCAGCTTGGTACAGGGGAGTGACTATGGCTACACCTTC | TRBJ1-2 | NA | TRBD1 | TRBV5-1
CASRISGGRSEAFF | TGTGCCAGTCGCATCTCCGGGGGTAGGTCGGAAGCTTTCTTT | TRBJ1-1 | once | NA | TRBV19
CASSQGEREAYGYTF | TGCGCCAGCAGCCAAGGAGAAAGGGAGGCCTATGGCTACACCTTC | TRBJ1-2 | once | NA | TRBV4-3
CASTSFGGGNQPQHF | TGTGCCAGCACCTCTTTCGGGGGGGGCAATCAGCCCCAGCATTTT | TRBJ1-5 | NA | NA | TRBV27
CASSFRDSPLHF | TGTGCCAGCAGCTTCCGGGATTCACCCCTCCACTTT | TRBJ1-6 | NA | NA | TRBV11-2
CASSSDRGSNQPQHF | TGTGCCAGCAGCTCCGACAGGGGAAGCAATCAGCCCCAGCATTTT | TRBJ1-5 | NA | TRBD1 | TRBV7-2
CASSRLYDSANTGELFF | TGTGCCAGCAGCCGGCTCTACGACAGCGCGAACACCGGGGAGCTGTTTTTT | TRBJ2-2 | few | NA | TRBV11-3
CAITRTGQSYEQYF | TGTGCCATCACCCGGACGGGACAGAGCTACGAGCAGTACTTC | TRBJ2-7 | NA | TRBD1 | TRBV10-3
CASSQDTSRETQYF | TGCGCCAGCAGCCAAGACACTAGCAGGGAGACCCAGTACTTC | TRBJ2-5 | NA | NA | TRBV4-3
CASSPLDAGRSNQPQHF | TGTGCCAGCAGCCCCCTCGATGCGGGTCGGAGCAATCAGCCCCAGCATTTT | TRBJ1-5 | once | NA | TRBV7-2
CASSLSGNYGYTF | TGCGCCAGCAGCTTATCAGGAAACTATGGCTACACCTTC | TRBJ1-2 | NA | NA | TRBV5-1
CASSRDRVTLNTEAFF | TGTGCCAGCAGTCGGGACAGGGTCACCCTGAACACTGAAGCTTTCTTT | TRBJ1-1 | NA | TRBD1 | TRBV11-2
CASSQSSGTDTQYF | TGTGCCAGCAGTCAGAGTAGCGGCACAGATACGCAGTATTTT | TRBJ2-3 | NA | NA | TRBV2
CASRQGKQPQHF | TGTGCCAGTCGACAGGGAAAACAGCCCCAGCATTTT | TRBJ1-5 | few | TRBD1 | TRBV19
CASSLTASSSYEQYF | TGTGCCAGCAGCTTAACGGCTAGCTCTTCCTACGAGCAGTACTTC | TRBJ2-7 | NA | NA | TRBV7-8
CASSLAKANSEQYF | TGTGCCAGCAGCTTAGCGAAAGCCAACAGCGAGCAGTACTTC | TRBJ2-7 | NA | NA | TRBV7-6
CASSSGVDNSPLHF | TGTGCCAGCAGTTCCGGGGTTGATAATTCACCCCTCCACTTT | TRBJ1-6 | once | NA | TRBV28